This T cell receptor beta chain was documented in a study of T cell changes during pregnancy in multiple sclerosis. Trimming removed 6 bases at V and 2 bases at J, with 14 bases between. The CDR3 is 14 residues long. Germline V lookup: CDR1 MDHEN, CDR2 SYDVKM. Sequenced by immunoSEQ multiplex PCR; TCRdb stores in-frame clones only, minus some. The table has some 58,000 clones, 95% to 97% seen once. The sample was CD8+ T cells from peripheral blood mononuclear cells, taken after pregnancy. The V and J genes are TRBV28 and TRBJ2-7; D is perhaps TRBD2 (6 bases). The origin of this receptor is a female donor with multiple sclerosis, enrolled in a pregnancy study. The CDR3 DNA reads as TGTGCCAGCAGGTCGGGACTGCACACCTACGAGCAGTACTTC. Translated: CASRSGLHTYEQYF.